This T cell receptor beta chain is from a study of OX40 agonist ivuxolimab in advanced cancers. The wider study: It was ivuxolimab, an agonistic anti-OX40 (CD134) antibody, that patients were treated with.

Whole-study results and caveats: In the 0.1 to 3.0 mg/kg range, CD4+ and CD8+ blood T cells had expanded clonally by week 6.

Turning to this clone: The antigen remains unidentified.

Per germline, CDR1 MNHNY and CDR2 SVGAGI (reference sequence). The CDR3 consists of 13 residues. The trim removed 2 bases at V and 8 bases at J, leaving 3 bases unmatched. Prior autoimmune disease or systemic immunosuppression barred patients. Method: immunoSEQ multiplex PCR; TCRdb's copy keeps in-frame clones and lacks some. Here the sample spans about 110,000 clones, around 90% being singletons. This receptor was taken from an adult with an advanced solid tumor such as melanoma, head and neck, liver or kidney cancer. This sample comprised CD4+ or CD8+ T cells sorted from blood, obtained in a trial of the OX40 agonist ivuxolimab. The rearrangement links TRBV6-6 to TRBJ1-3; 7 nucleotides agree with TRBD1. CDR3 bases: TGTGCCAGCAGTTACCCCGGGACAGACACCATATATTTT. Protein: CASSYPGTDTIYF.